These T cell receptor beta chains were read from a single sample in a study of OX40 agonist ivuxolimab in advanced cancers. Some clones are missing from TCRdb's copy, which holds only in-frame ones; the method was immunoSEQ multiplex PCR. The sample records about 76,000 clones, approximately 85% being singletons. The source was CD4+ or CD8+ T cells sorted from blood, collected in a trial of the OX40 agonist ivuxolimab. These receptors all stem from an adult with an advanced solid tumor such as melanoma, head and neck, liver or kidney cancer. Both conserved end residues are part of each CDR3. Each record gives: V gene, D gene, clone size, J gene, CDR3 protein, CDR3 DNA. The D gene is left open where the match is weak. A row's size may be missing; if present it is once, few, many or a size class.

>TRBV7-2|TRBD1|.|TRBJ1-1
CASSSSGWTGEAFF
TGTGCCAGCAGCTCCTCTGGGTGGACAGGGGAGGCTTTCTTT
>TRBV5-1|.|.|TRBJ1-1
CASSLGASGPEAFF
TGCGCCAGCAGCTTGGGTGCGTCGGGCCCTGAAGCTTTCTTT
>TRBV5-6|TRBD1|few|TRBJ2-3
CASSVRTGAIDTQYF
TGTGCCAGCAGCGTACGCACAGGGGCGATAGATACGCAGTATTTT
>TRBV2|TRBD2|.|TRBJ2-3
CASKRPLAGADTQYF
TGTGCCAGCAAGCGCCCGCTAGCGGGAGCGGATACGCAGTATTTT
>TRBV7-2|.|.|TRBJ1-5
CASSLDGGSNQPQHF
TGTGCCAGCAGCTTAGACGGTGGGAGCAATCAGCCCCAGCATTTT
>TRBV6-6|.|.|TRBJ2-5
CASTVLWKGWETQYF
TGTGCCAGTACCGTTTTGTGGAAAGGTTGGGAGACCCAGTACTTC
>TRBV2|.|.|TRBJ1-4
CASSDPDKLFF
TGTGCCAGCAGTGACCCGGACAAACTGTTTTTT
>TRBV25-1|TRBD1|.|TRBJ1-4
CASSARQGLDEKLFF
TGTGCCAGCAGTGCACGACAGGGGCTAGATGAAAAACTGTTTTTT
>TRBV5-4|.|.|TRBJ2-3
CASSLGGAGITDTQYF
TGTGCCAGCAGCTTGGGAGGGGCTGGGATCACAGATACGCAGTATTTT
>TRBV6-6|.|.|TRBJ1-2
CASRLQGSGYTF
TGTGCCAGCAGACTTCAGGGGAGTGGCTACACCTTC
>TRBV6-5|.|.|TRBJ2-1
CASRLGTHNEQFF
TGTGCCAGCAGGCTCGGGACCCACAATGAGCAGTTCTTC
>TRBV7-9|.|few|TRBJ2-1
CASSLGEQFF
TGTGCCAGCAGCTTAGGCGAGCAGTTCTTC
>TRBV30|TRBD1|.|TRBJ1-1
CAWRGGQYGLTNTEAFF
TGTGCCTGGCGGGGGGGACAGTATGGCCTGACGAACACTGAAGCTTTCTTT
>TRBV5-1|.|few|TRBJ2-2
CASSLVQAANTGELFF
TGCGCCAGCAGCTTGGTTCAGGCCGCGAACACCGGGGAGCTGTTTTTT
>TRBV5-4|.|.|TRBJ1-2
CASSSEDRAYGYTF
TGTGCCAGCAGCTCAGAAGACAGAGCCTATGGCTACACCTTC
>TRBV7-8|TRBD2|once|TRBJ2-2
CASSLELAGAKWTGELFF
TGTGCCAGCAGCTTAGAACTAGCGGGAGCGAAATGGACCGGGGAGCTGTTTTTT
>TRBV4-2|TRBD1|.|TRBJ2-7
CASSRAAGQGHYEQYF
TGTGCCAGCAGCCGAGCGGCGGGACAGGGGCACTACGAGCAGTACTTC
>TRBV9|TRBD1|.|TRBJ2-1
CASSPQGQGNEQFF
TGTGCCAGCAGCCCTCAAGGACAGGGTAATGAGCAGTTCTTC
>TRBV19|TRBD1|.|TRBJ1-5
CASSIRQGDQPQHF
TGTGCCAGTAGTATAAGACAGGGAGATCAGCCCCAGCATTTT
>TRBV29-1|.|.|TRBJ1-2
CSVWGGLDYGYTF
TGCAGCGTATGGGGAGGGCTCGACTATGGCTACACCTTC
>TRBV15|.|.|TRBJ1-3
CATSLTVSSGNTIYF
TGTGCCACCAGCTTGACAGTTAGCTCTGGAAACACCATATATTTT
>TRBV4-1|.|.|TRBJ1-1
CASSQEVGREKGFF
TGCGCCAGCAGCCAAGAAGTAGGGAGGGAAAAAGGTTTCTTT
>TRBV5-1|.|once|TRBJ1-4
CASSLAGRTSNEKLFF
TGCGCCAGCAGCTTGGCCGGGCGCACCTCTAATGAAAAACTGTTTTTT
>TRBV6-6|TRBD1|once|TRBJ1-1
CASSRTGAAFF
TGTGCCAGCAGTCGGACAGGGGCGGCTTTCTTT
>TRBV7-9|.|once|TRBJ1-5
CASTEQGDQPQHF
TGTGCCAGCACGGAACAGGGTGATCAGCCCCAGCATTTT
>TRBV7-9|.|.|TRBJ2-3
CASSLRGGAGTDTQYF
TGTGCCAGCAGCTTACGAGGGGGGGCCGGGACAGATACGCAGTATTTT
>TRBV10-2|.|.|TRBJ2-3
CASSLTSTDTQYF
TGCGCCAGCAGTCTGACTTCCACAGATACGCAGTATTTT
>TRBV4-1|TRBD1|few|TRBJ2-4
CASSQDLGRGLRGIQYF
TGCGCCAGCAGCCAAGATCTGGGCAGGGGGCTTAGGGGCATTCAGTACTTC
>TRBV4-3|TRBD1|.|TRBJ2-3
CASSQETGGVDTQYF
TGCGCCAGCAGCCAAGAGACAGGGGGTGTAGATACGCAGTATTTT
>TRBV4-3|.|.|TRBJ2-1
CASSHELNNEQFF
TGCGCCAGCAGCCATGAACTCAACAATGAGCAGTTCTTC
>TRBV9|.|.|TRBJ2-1
CASNLGARYNEQFF
TGTGCCAGCAATCTAGGAGCAAGGTACAATGAGCAGTTCTTC
>TRBV5-6|.|few|TRBJ2-7
CASSRPAADEQYF
TGTGCCAGCAGCCGCCCGGCAGCGGACGAGCAGTACTTC
>TRBV7-2|.|.|TRBJ1-2
CASSPGQGNYGYTF
TGTGCCAGCAGCCCTGGCCAGGGGAACTATGGCTACACCTTC
>TRBV11-2|.|.|TRBJ1-2
CASSHPGNYGYTF
TGTGCCAGCAGCCACCCGGGGAACTATGGCTACACCTTC
>TRBV6-5|TRBD1|.|TRBJ2-2
CASRGTAFTGELFF
TGTGCCAGCAGAGGGACAGCCTTCACCGGGGAGCTGTTTTTT
>TRBV7-2|.|.|TRBJ2-7
CASSATAYEQYF
TGTGCCAGCAGCGCGACGGCCTACGAGCAGTACTTC
>TRBV19|TRBD2|.|TRBJ2-1
CASSTTSGGGNEQFF
TGTGCCAGTAGTACGACTAGCGGGGGGGGCAATGAGCAGTTCTTC
>TRBV14|TRBD2|.|TRBJ2-7
CASSLSRGGLAGLYEQYF
TGTGCCAGCAGCCTCTCGAGGGGGGGACTAGCGGGACTCTACGAGCAGTACTTC
>TRBV6-5|.|.|TRBJ1-3
CASSSSGPRSGNTIYF
TGTGCCAGCAGTTCGTCAGGACCGCGCTCTGGAAACACCATATATTTT
>TRBV5-6|TRBD2|.|TRBJ2-7
CASSFVGSGLDEQYF
TGTGCCAGCAGCTTTGTGGGTAGCGGGTTGGACGAGCAGTACTTC
>TRBV18|.|.|TRBJ2-7
CASSPSRGYEQYF
TGTGCCAGCTCACCAAGCCGGGGATACGAGCAGTACTTC
>TRBV18|TRBD1|.|TRBJ1-2
CASSPGQGINYGYTF
TGTGCCAGCTCGCCCGGACAGGGGATTAACTATGGCTACACCTTC
>TRBV6-1|TRBD1|.|TRBJ2-2
CASILDRGRVGELFF
TGTGCCAGCATTCTGGACAGGGGGCGGGTCGGGGAGCTGTTTTTT
>TRBV19|.|.|TRBJ2-4
CASSIGVGVANIQYF
TGTGCCAGTAGTATTGGGGTGGGGGTGGCGAACATTCAGTACTTC
>TRBV5-6|TRBD2|.|TRBJ2-7
CASSLGGAGGNPFSYEQYF
TGTGCCAGCAGCTTGGGGGGGGCGGGAGGTAACCCGTTCTCCTACGAGCAGTACTTC
>TRBV27|TRBD1|.|TRBJ2-1
CASSLDRGYEQFF
TGTGCCAGCAGTCTCGACAGGGGATATGAGCAGTTCTTC
>TRBV7-8|.|few|TRBJ1-1
CASSSSKTDLNTEAFF
TGTGCCAGCAGCTCATCTAAGACAGACCTGAACACTGAAGCTTTCTTT
>TRBV10-1|TRBD1|.|TRBJ1-2
CASSPDRGNYGYTF
TGCGCCAGCAGTCCGGACAGGGGGAACTATGGCTACACCTTC
>TRBV4-1|.|.|TRBJ1-3
CASSQGGGNTIYF
TGCGCCAGCAGCCAAGGGGGTGGAAACACCATATATTTT
>TRBV7-9|TRBD1|.|TRBJ1-1
CASKAGGTEAFF
TGTGCCAGCAAGGCAGGGGGTACTGAAGCTTTCTTT
>TRBV7-8|.|.|TRBJ2-5
CASSLLGPKETQYF
TGTGCCAGCAGCTTACTTGGACCAAAAGAGACCCAGTACTTC
>TRBV18|TRBD1|.|TRBJ2-1
CASSPLYLRDSAYNEQFF
TGTGCCAGCTCACCGTTATACCTCCGGGACAGCGCTTACAATGAGCAGTTCTTC
>TRBV27|.|few|TRBJ2-2
CASSRTGAANTGELFF
TGTGCCAGCTCCCGAACGGGGGCGGCCAACACCGGGGAGCTGTTTTTT
>TRBV5-1|TRBD2|.|TRBJ2-3
CASSLGRGFSTDTQYF
TGCGCCAGCAGCCTCGGGAGGGGATTCAGCACAGATACGCAGTATTTT
>TRBV7-2|.|.|TRBJ1-6
CASSVTDGDNSPLHF
TGTGCCAGCAGCGTTACGGACGGTGATAATTCACCCCTCCACTTT